Presented here are 17 T cell receptor beta chains from one specimen sequenced in a study of OX40 agonist ivuxolimab in advanced cancers. Sequencing was performed with immunoSEQ multiplex PCR; in TCRdb, only in-frame clones are kept and a portion is missing. The sample yields 130,000 or so clones, 93% seen once. The starting material was CD4+ or CD8+ T cells sorted from blood, obtained in a trial of the OX40 agonist ivuxolimab. The origin of the receptors is an adult with an advanced solid tumor such as melanoma, head and neck, liver or kidney cancer.

V usage is TRBV5-1 and J usage is TRBJ2-2, with D possibly TRBD1 on 6 matching bases. Germline values: CDR1 SGHRS, CDR2 YFSETQ. This CDR3 is 15 amino acids long. The ends were cut back, 2 bases at V and 1 base at J, with 9 bases in the middle. The CDR3, as DNA: TGCGCCAGCAGCTTCTCGGGACAGAACACCGGGGAGCTGTTTTTT. This encodes CASSFSGQNTGELFF.

This clone came up once. This chain connects TRBV27 to TRBJ1-3; tentative D call: TRBD1 (5 bases). Per germline, CDR1 MNHEY and CDR2 SMNVEV (reference sequence). This CDR3 contains 16 residues. V was shortened by 7 bases and J by 2 bases, with 18 bases between the two germline ends. The CDR3 protein is CASKSAVQGTGNTIYF. In DNA form, the CDR3 reads TGTGCCAGCAAATCCGCGGTCCAGGGAACTGGAAACACCATATATTTT.

This chain links TRBV28 with TRBJ2-3; 8 nucleotides line up with TRBD1. J was trimmed by 4 bases and V by 7 bases; bases with no gene match: 10. This CDR3 has 15 amino acids. CDR1 MDHEN and CDR2 SYDVKM come from the germline V gene. CDR3: CASTRGQGVSDTQYF. The CDR3 nucleotides are TGTGCCAGCACCCGCGGACAGGGTGTATCAGATACGCAGTATTTT.

The chain links TRBV6-5 to TRBJ2-7; D not certain. CDR3 length: 13 residues. Trimming shortened V by 0 bases and J by 3 bases, and 6 bases separated the two germline ends. Germline CDR1 is MNHEY and CDR2 is SVGAGI. The CDR3 is CASSYSNRYEQYF. The CDR3 DNA reads as TGTGCCAGCAGTTACTCCAACCGCTACGAGCAGTACTTC.

The chain employs TRBV7-7 and TRBJ2-2, with D possibly matching TRBD1 (5 bases). Between the trimmed V and J ends, which lost 2 bases and 0 bases, there was a span of 7 bases. The CDR3 length is 15 residues. Germline V gene data show CDR1 as SSHAT and CDR2 as FNYEAQ (reference sequence). CDR3 in DNA: TGTGCCAGCAGCTTAAGGGGCCCGAACACCGGGGAGCTGTTTTTT. It encodes CASSLRGPNTGELFF.

The chain joins TRBV18 to TRBJ2-7, with 8 bases identical to TRBD2. The CDR3 has 15 amino acids. Germline CDR1 KGHSH, CDR2 LQKENI. V shed 3 bases and J 0 bases; nucleotides not matched to a gene: 4. In DNA form, the CDR3 reads TGTGCCAGCTCACCGACCGGGGGGGACTCCTACGAGCAGTACTTC. It translates to CASSPTGGDSYEQYF.

This sequence joins TRBV19 and TRBJ1-5, with D unclear. Germline V lookup: CDR1 LNHDA, CDR2 SQIVND (reference sequence). V was trimmed by 8 bases and J by 0 bases, leaving 14 bases between them. The CDR3 runs to 15 residues. The DNA of the CDR3 is TGTGCCAGTCAATTCGGGGTTTATAGCAATCAGCCCCAGCATTTT. The encoded protein is CASQFGVYSNQPQHF.

This clone was seen once. The chain links TRBV28 to TRBJ2-7, with D possibly being TRBD1 (5 bases). V shed 6 bases and J shed 6 bases, with 12 bases lying between them. Per germline, CDR1 MDHEN and CDR2 SYDVKM. This CDR3 is built from 12 residues. This chain's CDR3 is CASSIRVGEQYF. The CDR3 bases are TGTGCCAGCAGCATCAGGGTTGGCGAGCAGTACTTC. The full variable domain, with the rest looked up from reference TRBV28 and TRBJ2-7, is DVKVTQSSRYLVKRTGEKVFLECVQDMDHENMFWYRQDPGLGLRLIYFSYDVKMKEKGDIPEGYSVSREKKERFSLILESASTNQTSMYLCASSIRVGEQYFGPGTRLTVT.

The chain has TRBV20-1 and TRBJ2-5; D gene unclear. V dropped 5 bases and J dropped 4 bases, with 5 bases sitting between them. Germline CDR1 reads DFQATT; CDR2 reads SNEGSKA (reference sequence). The CDR3 sequence is 10 residues long. CDR3 sequence reads: CSAVAETQYF. The CDR3 bases are TGCAGTGCTGTAGCAGAGACCCAGTACTTC.

The V and J genes are TRBV7-2 and TRBJ1-1; D is possibly TRBD1 (6 bases). Trimming left V 5 bases short and J 5 bases short, with 18 bases between. The CDR3 contains 15 residues. CDR1 and CDR2 (germline): SGHTA, FQGNSA. CDR3 sequence reads: CASSPGPGGRTEAFF. In nucleotides, the CDR3 is TGTGCCAGCAGCCCAGGCCCGGGGGGCCGAACTGAAGCTTTCTTT.

The rearrangement links TRBV6-5 to TRBJ2-1; 7 positions match TRBD2. Trimming removed 5 bases from V and 6 bases from J; junction bases left unmatched: 4. Germline assignment: CDR1 MNHEY and CDR2 SVGAGI. This CDR3 comprises 13 residues. The CDR3 DNA reads as TGTGCCAGCAGTCGGGACTACAGCAATGAGCAGTTCTTC. Translating gives CASSRDYSNEQFF.

V is TRBV19 and J is TRBJ1-5; the D gene is possibly TRBD1 (5 bases). This CDR3 is built from 15 residues. Trimming removed 3 bases at V and 7 bases at J, with 16 bases between. Germline CDR1 LNHDA, CDR2 SQIVND (reference sequence). The CDR3 sequence: CASSIGAGGAQPQHF. CDR3 sequence (DNA): TGTGCCAGTAGTATCGGGGCTGGAGGGGCCCAGCCCCAGCATTTT.

The chain is built from TRBV11-1 and TRBJ2-5; a possible D gene is TRBD1 (6 bases). V gave up 1 base and J gave up 4 bases, with 13 bases separating them. Germline CDR1 SGHAT, CDR2 FQDESV (reference sequence). CDR3 length: 15 amino acids. The CDR3 DNA follows: TGTGCCAGCAGCTTAGGCAGGGGCTCAGGAGAGACCCAGTACTTC. Translating it yields CASSLGRGSGETQYF.

The rearrangement joins TRBV7-3 to TRBJ2-1; 7 positions agree with TRBD2. V lost 2 bases, J lost 2 bases, and 3 bases stayed unmatched. CDR3 length equals 15 residues. Germline V gene lookup returns CDR1 SGHTA and CDR2 FQGTGA. The CDR3 nucleotides are TGTGCCAGCAGCTTAGGCGGGACTACCTACAATGAGCAGTTCTTC. This codes for CASSLGGTTYNEQFF.

V and J are TRBV6-5 and TRBJ1-1; D remains unclear. CDR3 length: 15 amino acids. CDR1 and CDR2 from the germline V gene are MNHEY and SVGAGI. V was trimmed by 4 bases and J by 1 base, leaving 13 bases between them. CDR3 sequence: CASSSSRARNTEAFF. CDR3 nucleotide sequence: TGTGCCAGCAGTTCCTCCCGGGCACGGAACACTGAAGCTTTCTTT.

This chain connects TRBV2 to TRBJ2-4; D is possibly TRBD2 (6 bases). CDR3 length equals 16 residues. The ends were cut back, 6 bases at V and 1 base at J, with 16 bases in the middle. Germline lookup yields CDR1 SNHLY and CDR2 FYNNEI. CDR3 sequence reads: CASSSMGTSAKNIQYF. The CDR3 DNA reads as TGTGCCAGCAGCTCAATGGGGACTTCCGCCAAAAACATTCAGTACTTC.

This rearrangement joins TRBV27 to TRBJ1-6; no clear D gene. CDR1 and CDR2 (germline): MNHEY, SMNVEV (reference sequence). V was pared by 1 base and J by 5 bases, with 6 bases between. This CDR3 is 14 amino acids long. The CDR3 nucleotides are TGTGCCAGCAGTTTATACACGAATAATTCACCCCTCCACTTT. It yields the protein CASSLYTNNSPLHF.